This entry concerns a single T cell receptor beta chain. Antigen unknown. During its preparation, the TCRbeta library received unique molecular identifiers. TCRdb ran MiXCR on the PCR reads and lists one entry per CDR3 protein. Here the sample spans around 300,000 distinct CDR3 sequences, around 7.3% being singletons. The data were taken from a study of T-cell reconstitution after alpha-beta-depleted transplantation in children. Study-level points and caveats: Reportedly, only several hundred clones from non-depleted graft cells drove alpha-beta T-cell counts at about two months. Surviving recipient T cells and thymic progenitors accounted for the high day-60 TCRbeta diversity observed in some patients. One year post-transplant, T-cell counts and diversity were largely derived from T cells produced anew.

Deletions cut 5 bases from V and 0 bases from J, with 7 bases between. The CDR3 loop spans 13 amino acids. Germline V gene lookup returns CDR1 MNHEY and CDR2 SMNVEV (reference sequence). The specimen was peripheral blood, collected 360 days after TCRalphabeta/CD19-depleted stem cell transplant. The origin of this receptor is a female patient aged 2 to 10 who had a stem cell transplant for Fanconi anemia, so the T cells may come from the graft donor. The chain couples TRBV27 to TRBJ2-5; no definite D call. The CDR3 sequence: CASSPANQETQYF. CDR3 nucleotides: TGTGCCAGCAGTCCCGCCAACCAAGAGACCCAGTACTTC.